The next 11 T cell receptor beta chains were all read from a single sample in a study of T cells in localized non-small cell lung cancer. Measured with immunoSEQ multiplex PCR; TCRdb has only the in-frame clones, and not every one. Of tens of thousands of clones in the sample, over 75% were seen once. The material was PBMCs, obtained before any cancer treatment. The origin of the receptors is a man between 40 and 69 years old with stage II lung adenocarcinoma.

V gene TRBV6-5 combines with J gene TRBJ2-1; the D gene could be TRBD1 or TRBD2 (6 bases each). V dropped 6 bases and J dropped 8 bases, with 11 bases sitting between them. From germline, CDR1 is MNHEY and CDR2 SVGAGI. The CDR3 loop spans 12 amino acids. CDR3 nucleotide sequence: TGTGCCAGCAGCTTAAGGGGGGATGAGCAGTTCTTC. This encodes CASSLRGDEQFF.

The chain couples TRBV19 to TRBJ1-6; 7 bases fit TRBD1. The V and J ends lost 8 bases and 2 bases, in that order; junction bases with no gene match: 18. The CDR3 contains 19 residues. Germline CDR1 is LNHDA and CDR2 is SQIVND (reference sequence). CDR3 sequence reads: CASFTGDPLESPYNSPLHF. For the CDR3, the DNA is TGTGCCAGTTTCACAGGGGACCCATTGGAGAGTCCCTATAATTCACCCCTCCACTTT.

The rearrangement joins TRBV29-1 to TRBJ1-2; possible D gene TRBD1, 6 bases. CDR3 size: 14 residues. Trimming took 0 bases from V and 5 from J, leaving 13 bases between them. The germline CDR1 and CDR2 sequences are SQVTM and ANQGSEA. The CDR3 loop reads CSVEDGEQGYGYTF. The CDR3, as DNA: TGCAGCGTTGAAGATGGGGAACAGGGATATGGCTACACCTTC.

V usage is TRBV30 and J usage is TRBJ1-5, with D unresolved. Germline V gene sequence: CDR1 GTSNPN, CDR2 SVGIG (reference sequence). V was shortened by 3 bases and J by 4 bases, with 13 bases between the two germline ends. The CDR3 loop spans 14 amino acids. The CDR3 DNA is TGTGCCTGGAGCGGAGCGGGCGGGAATCAGCCCCAGCATTTT. The encoded protein is CAWSGAGGNQPQHF.

A single count supports this clone. The chain links TRBV28 to TRBJ2-7, with D maybe TRBD1 (6 bases). Trimming stripped 6 bases from V and 6 bases from J, with 21 bases between. The CDR3 extends over 15 amino acids. Germline values: CDR1 MDHEN, CDR2 SYDVKM. The CDR3 DNA sequence: TGTGCCAGCAGCCAACAGGAGATTAGAGGGGGCGAGCAGTACTTC. As protein: CASSQQEIRGGEQYF.

This chain connects TRBV5-6 to TRBJ2-6; TRBD2 is a possible D gene (7 bases). V shed 7 bases and J shed 0 bases, with 17 bases lying between them. Germline CDR1 SGHDT, CDR2 YYEEEE. The CDR3 loop spans 17 amino acids. The CDR3 sequence is CASALGGPNSGANVLTF. CDR3 in DNA: TGTGCCAGCGCCCTGGGGGGGCCCAACTCTGGGGCCAACGTCCTGACTTTC.

The V call is TRBV11-3, the J call TRBJ2-1; TRBD2 aligns across 15 bases. CDR1 and CDR2 (germline): SGHNT, YENEEA. The CDR3 totals 19 residues. After removal of 5 bases from V and 0 bases from J, the junction contained 8 bases not matched to a gene. The CDR3 DNA reads TGTGCCAGCAGCCCAGACGGGACTAGCGGGAGGCCCTCCTACAATGAGCAGTTCTTC. Encoded protein: CASSPDGTSGRPSYNEQFF.

The V call is TRBV28, the J call TRBJ2-2; D could derive from TRBD1 or TRBD2 (7 bases each). Looked up from germline, CDR1 is MDHEN and CDR2 is SYDVKM. V was pared by 7 bases and J by 4 bases, with 19 bases between. The CDR3 length is 16 residues. The CDR3 coding sequence is TGTGCCAGCAACGCCGCAGGGGGGGCATTCACCGGGGAGCTGTTTTTT. Amino acid sequence: CASNAAGGAFTGELFF.

The chain uses TRBV11-2 and TRBJ1-1; no reliable D call. Deletions cut 1 base from V and 4 bases from J, with 4 bases between. This CDR3 is built from 12 residues. Germline lookup yields CDR1 SGHAT and CDR2 FQNNGV. The CDR3 DNA reads as TGTGCCAGCAGCTTAGTTTCCACTGAAGCTTTCTTT. This translates into CASSLVSTEAFF.

The rearrangement uses TRBV7-2 and TRBJ2-3; D not certain. V lost 2 bases and J 2 bases, leaving 17 bases between the germline ends. CDR3 size: 17 residues. Germline V gene data show CDR1 as SGHTA and CDR2 as FQGNSA. The DNA for the CDR3 is TGTGCCAGCAGCTTAATGCCCCCGGGCAGCCACACAGATACGCAGTATTTT. Protein sequence: CASSLMPPGSHTDTQYF.

The J gene is TRBJ2-3, the V gene TRBV18, with TRBD2 identical over 10 bases. With 4 bases clipped from V and 8 bases from J, the junction kept 6 bases outside the gene matches. Germline V gene lookup returns CDR1 KGHSH and CDR2 LQKENI. The CDR3 runs to 14 residues. The CDR3 is CASSQGTSASTQYF. In DNA, the CDR3 is TGTGCCAGCTCACAAGGGACTAGCGCTAGTACGCAGTATTTT.